The text below deals with one T cell receptor (beta chain). The antigen is unknown. Germline V gene data show CDR1 as LGHNA and CDR2 as YSLEER. The CDR3 has 16 residues. V lost 1 base and J lost 3, with 15 bases in between. Sequenced by immunoSEQ multiplex PCR; TCRdb stores in-frame clones only, minus some. The repertoire consists of roughly 14,000 clones, with roughly 66% occurring once and the leading ten covering 6.5% to 8.5%. DNA was extracted from unsorted cell suspensions stored frozen. This entry comes from a study of immune cell composition in non-small cell lung cancer. About the research overall: Tumours were mainly lung adenocarcinoma or squamous cell carcinoma. Study-level findings and limits: No significant correlation existed between pack-years smoked and tumour clonality. Lung adenocarcinomas had lower top 10 clone scores and clonality than squamous tumours.

This chain uses TRBV4-3 with TRBJ2-5, with a tentative D call TRBD1 (6 bases). The receptor was derived from a human donor with non-small cell lung cancer. The sample was lung tumor tissue. CDR3 DNA sequence: TGCGCCAGCAGCCAAGTATATCAGGGGATAGAAGAGACCCAGTACTTC. It codes for CASSQVYQGIEETQYF.